This T cell receptor (beta chain) was captured by sequencing in a study of CD8 T cells in Susac syndrome. Both CD4+ and CD8+ T cells were negatively isolated, and TEMRA cells underwent FACS enrichment. Random hexamers primed reverse transcription of about 0.45 to 1 ug RNA. A multiplex approach, immunoSEQ multiplex PCR, amplified TCR beta CDR3 across 54 Vbeta and 13 Jbeta. TCRdb fed the immunoSEQ multiplex PCR reads into MiXCR, producing one record per CDR3 protein. Altogether under 200,000 distinct CDR3 sequences are present, around 94% being singletons, with the ten largest covering 0.14%. The trim removed 7 bases at V and 5 bases at J, leaving 13 bases unmatched. CDR1 DFQATT and CDR2 SNEGSKA come from the germline V gene (reference sequence). This CDR3 contains 15 residues.

J is TRBJ2-1 and V is TRBV20-1; 8 positions match TRBD1. This receptor was identified in a human donor in good health. The sequenced sample consisted of CD4+ T cells from PBMCs. The CDR3 region is CSGTTGGARDNEQFF. CDR3 bases: TGCAGTGGAACTACAGGGGGAGCACGCGACAATGAGCAGTTCTTC.